This TCR beta chain was found in a study of naive and memory T cell subsets. Study findings and constraints: Diversity fell and Gini index rose from naive through CM, EM, EMRA. Naive repertoires, especially CD8, held a few larger clonotypes, possibly memory cells re-expressing CD45RA.

This CDR3 contains 15 residues. V lost 0 bases and J lost 4, with 12 bases in between. CDR1 is SGHDT and CDR2 is YYEEEE in the germline V gene. Two oligonucleotides, mixed equimolar, formed the beta constant-region primer covering TRBC1 and TRBC2. The cDNA 3' end received a ligated single-stranded oligonucleotide carrying the SP2 primer and a 12-nucleotide UMI. TCRdb used MiXCR to reprocess the UMI-ligation and nested PCR reads, holding one entry per CDR3 protein. The table shows 120,000 to 150,000 distinct CDR3 sequences, with about a sixth occurring only once. This clonotype was seen a few times. Its antigen is currently unknown.

This chain connects TRBV5-6 to TRBJ2-3; tentative D call: TRBD2 (5 bases). The sequencing sample was made of naive CD4+ T cells from blood. The sequence was collected from a human donor in good health. This CDR3 is CASSLGLGSADTQYF. CDR3 bases: TGTGCCAGCAGCTTGGGGTTAGGGAGCGCAGATACGCAGTATTTT.